A selection of T cell receptor beta chains follows, all from one sample in a study of molecular identifiers for immune sequencing clone quantification. Each CDR3 protein is one row after TCRdb ran MiXCR on the PCR reads. There are 300,000 to 400,000 distinct CDR3 sequences in the sample; under 25% occur only once, and roughly 0.7% lies in the top ten. The sample taken for sequencing was naive CD8+ T cells from blood, with Jurkat cell RNA spiked in. These receptors came from a human donor in good health. Some libraries in this study had Jurkat cell RNA spiked in. The CDR3 runs from the conserved cysteine through the conserved F or W. D genes are given only for firm matches. Some rows mark clone size as missing; the rest say once, few, many or name a class of expanded clone.

. | 16 | TRBJ2-3 | TRBV11-2 | . | CASSLDRSHTGDTQYF | TGTGCCAGCAGCTTAGATCGAAGTCACACGGGGGATACGCAGTATTTT
. | 14 | TRBJ2-5 | TRBV7-9 | . | CASSYEVKQETQYF | TGTGCCAGCAGCTACGAAGTGAAACAAGAGACCCAGTACTTC
. | 14 | TRBJ1-2 | TRBV28 | TRBD1 | CASSLTGSGYGYTF | TGTGCCAGCAGTCTGACAGGGAGTGGCTATGGCTACACCTTC
few | 13 | TRBJ1-1 | TRBV28 | . | CASSLWENTEAFF | TGTGCCAGCAGTTTATGGGAGAACACTGAAGCTTTCTTT
many | 15 | TRBJ2-7 | TRBV28 | . | CASSLLEGKSYEQYF | TGTGCCAGCAGTTTATTGGAGGGGAAAAGCTACGAGCAGTACTTC
few | 17 | TRBJ2-1 | TRBV7-2 | TRBD2 | CASSLNFWTSGANEQFF | TGTGCCAGCAGCTTAAATTTCTGGACTAGCGGTGCCAATGAGCAGTTCTTC
many | 14 | TRBJ2-1 | TRBV6-5 | . | CASSDRSAYNEQFF | TGTGCCAGCAGTGACCGGAGTGCCTACAATGAGCAGTTCTTC
. | 16 | TRBJ1-1 | TRBV4-3 | TRBD1 | CARSQNPQGVGTEAFF | TGCGCCCGCAGCCAAAATCCCCAGGGGGTGGGTACTGAAGCTTTCTTT
few | 14 | TRBJ2-1 | TRBV6-2/TRBV6-3 | . | CASSYLTLGNEQFF | TGTGCCAGCAGTTATCTGACCCTTGGGAATGAGCAGTTCTTC
few | 15 | TRBJ1-1 | TRBV19 | . | CASTPGSRSNTEAFF | TGTGCCAGTACCCCGGGGAGCCGTTCGAACACTGAAGCTTTCTTT
many | 16 | TRBJ2-3 | TRBV9 | . | CASSARLVQPADTQYF | TGTGCCAGCAGCGCCAGACTAGTTCAACCCGCGGATACGCAGTATTTT
few | 17 | TRBJ2-6 | TRBV27 | . | CASSLQGPVSGANVLTF | TGTGCCAGCAGTCTACAAGGGCCAGTCTCTGGGGCCAACGTCCTGACTTTC
few | 13 | TRBJ2-1 | TRBV19 | . | CASSISGYNEQFF | TGTGCCAGTAGTATCTCGGGGTACAATGAGCAGTTCTTC
. | 11 | TRBJ2-7 | TRBV14 | . | CASSQGGWQYF | TGTGCCAGCAGCCAAGGGGGTTGGCAGTACTTC
. | 14 | TRBJ2-3 | TRBV28 | . | CASSPDSPTDTQYF | TGTGCCAGCAGTCCAGACAGCCCCACAGATACGCAGTATTTT
. | 16 | TRBJ1-5 | TRBV6-2/TRBV6-3 | TRBD1 | CASAQDRVWGNQPQHF | TGTGCCAGCGCCCAGGACAGGGTGTGGGGCAATCAGCCCCAGCATTTT
few | 15 | TRBJ2-3 | TRBV7-6 | . | CASSSQAERTDTQYF | TGTGCCAGCAGCTCACAAGCGGAGCGCACAGATACGCAGTATTTT
. | 15 | TRBJ1-5 | TRBV9 | . | CASSVAGRPNQPQHF | TGTGCCAGCAGCGTAGCCGGGAGGCCAAATCAGCCCCAGCATTTT
. | 15 | TRBJ2-2 | TRBV12-3/TRBV12-4 | . | CASSPGSMFAGELFF | TGTGCCAGCTCCCCAGGGTCTATGTTCGCCGGGGAGCTGTTTTTT
. | 14 | TRBJ1-1 | TRBV28 | . | CANSIAGDYTEAFF | TGTGCCAACTCGATCGCGGGGGATTACACTGAAGCTTTCTTT
many | 16 | TRBJ2-1 | TRBV24-1 | TRBD2 | CATSVTGEGTYNEQFF | TGTGCCACCAGTGTCACGGGGGAGGGAACCTACAATGAGCAGTTCTTC
. | 14 | TRBJ2-5 | TRBV12-3/TRBV12-4 | . | CASSFYRDQETRYF | TGTGCCAGCAGTTTTTACCGGGACCAAGAGACCCGGTACTTC
. | 13 | TRBJ2-7 | TRBV7-9 | . | CASSLDPTYEQCF | TGTGCCAGCAGCTTAGATCCGACATACGAGCAGTGCTTC
few | 15 | TRBJ2-7 | TRBV4-3 | TRBD2 | CASSQDSGRAYEQYF | TGCGCCAGCAGCCAAGATTCCGGGAGGGCCTACGAGCAGTACTTC
few | 15 | TRBJ2-3 | TRBV27 | TRBD2 | CASSPPVAGVRTQYF | TGTGCCAGCAGTCCCCCTGTAGCGGGAGTAAGGACGCAGTATTTT
. | 20 | TRBJ2-6 | TRBV5-1 | TRBD1 | CASSTRPGQGPISGANVLTF | TGCGCCAGCAGCACTCGACCGGGACAGGGGCCCATCTCTGGGGCCAACGTCCTGACTTTC
few | 14 | TRBJ2-5 | TRBV12-3/TRBV12-4 | . | CASTRVWPRETQYF | TGTGCCAGCACCAGGGTGTGGCCGAGAGAGACCCAGTACTTC
. | 16 | TRBJ1-6 | TRBV28 | . | CASRSRASSYNSPLHF | TGTGCCAGCAGATCCAGGGCCAGCTCCTATAATTCACCCCTCCACTTT
. | 14 | TRBJ2-1 | TRBV11-2 | TRBD2 | CASEPSGDYNEQFF | TGTGCCAGCGAACCTAGCGGTGACTACAATGAGCAGTTCTTC
. | 16 | TRBJ2-3 | TRBV10-1 | . | CASSEKEGFSTDTQYF | TGCGCCAGCAGTGAGAAGGAGGGTTTTAGCACAGATACGCAGTATTTT
many | 12 | TRBJ2-1 | TRBV11-2 | TRBD2 | CASSSSGVEQFF | TGTGCCAGCAGCTCGAGCGGGGTTGAGCAGTTCTTC
many | 15 | TRBJ2-2 | TRBV9 | . | CASSVDRQSDGELFF | TGTGCCAGCAGCGTCGACAGACAGAGTGACGGGGAGCTGTTTTTT
few | 14 | TRBJ2-7 | TRBV6-2/TRBV6-3 | TRBD1 | CASRTKGQIYEQYF | TGTGCCAGCAGAACGAAGGGACAGATTTACGAGCAGTACTTC
many | 15 | TRBJ2-1 | TRBV7-2 | TRBD2 | CASSSLSGGYNEQFF | TGTGCCAGCAGCTCCCTGAGCGGGGGCTACAATGAGCAGTTCTTC
many | 14 | TRBJ1-5 | TRBV15 | TRBD1 | CATSTTGLNQPQHF | TGTGCCACCAGCACGACAGGGCTCAATCAGCCCCAGCATTTT